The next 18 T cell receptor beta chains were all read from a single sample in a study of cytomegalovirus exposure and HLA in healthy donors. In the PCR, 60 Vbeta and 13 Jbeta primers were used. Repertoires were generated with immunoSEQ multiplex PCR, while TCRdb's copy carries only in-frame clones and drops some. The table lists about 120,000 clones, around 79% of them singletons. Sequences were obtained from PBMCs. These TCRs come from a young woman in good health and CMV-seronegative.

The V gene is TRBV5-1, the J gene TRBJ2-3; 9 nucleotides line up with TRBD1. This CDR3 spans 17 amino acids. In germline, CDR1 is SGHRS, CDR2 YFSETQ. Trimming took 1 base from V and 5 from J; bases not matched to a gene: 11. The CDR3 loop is CASSLFGWTGEIDTQYF. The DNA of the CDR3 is TGCGCCAGCAGCTTGTTTGGATGGACAGGGGAGATAGATACGCAGTATTTT.

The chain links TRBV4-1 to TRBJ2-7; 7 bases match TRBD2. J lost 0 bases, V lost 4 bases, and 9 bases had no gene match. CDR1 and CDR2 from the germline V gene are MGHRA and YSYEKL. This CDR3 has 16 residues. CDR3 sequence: CASSPLGSGLSYEQYF. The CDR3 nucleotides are TGCGCCAGCAGCCCCCTTGGTAGCGGGCTCTCCTACGAGCAGTACTTC.

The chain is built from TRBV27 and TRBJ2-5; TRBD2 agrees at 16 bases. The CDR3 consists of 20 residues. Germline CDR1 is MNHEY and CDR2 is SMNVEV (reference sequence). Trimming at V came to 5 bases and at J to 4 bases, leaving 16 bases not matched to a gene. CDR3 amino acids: CASSAYLTGTSGRGGETQYF. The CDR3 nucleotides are TGTGCCAGCAGTGCCTACCTCACCGGGACTAGCGGGAGGGGAGGAGAGACCCAGTACTTC.

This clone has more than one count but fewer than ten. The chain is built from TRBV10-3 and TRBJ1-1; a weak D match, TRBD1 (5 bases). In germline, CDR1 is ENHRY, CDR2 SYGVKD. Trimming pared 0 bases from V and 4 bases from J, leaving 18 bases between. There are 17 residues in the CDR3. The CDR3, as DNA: TGTGCCATCAGTGAGTCGTTTCAGGGTGGTATTGGCACTGAAGCTTTCTTT. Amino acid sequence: CAISESFQGGIGTEAFF.

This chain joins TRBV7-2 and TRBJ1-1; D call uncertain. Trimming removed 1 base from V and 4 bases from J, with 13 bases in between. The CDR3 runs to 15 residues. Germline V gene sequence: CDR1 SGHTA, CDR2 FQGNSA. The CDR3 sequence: CASSLVTGLGTEAFF. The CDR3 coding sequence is TGTGCCAGCAGCTTAGTGACCGGGTTGGGCACTGAAGCTTTCTTT.

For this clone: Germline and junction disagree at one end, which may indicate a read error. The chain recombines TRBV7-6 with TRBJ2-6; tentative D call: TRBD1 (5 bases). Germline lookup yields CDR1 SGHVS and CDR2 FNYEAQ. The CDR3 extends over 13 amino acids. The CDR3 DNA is TGTGCCAGCAGAGGCTCTGGGGCCAACGGCCTGACTTTC. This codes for CASRGSGANGLTF.

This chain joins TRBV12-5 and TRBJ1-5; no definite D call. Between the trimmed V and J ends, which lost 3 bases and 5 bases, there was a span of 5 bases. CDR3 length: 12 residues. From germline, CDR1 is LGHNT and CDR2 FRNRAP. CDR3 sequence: CASGFEYQPQHF. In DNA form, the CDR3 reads TGTGCTAGTGGTTTTGAGTATCAGCCCCAGCATTTT. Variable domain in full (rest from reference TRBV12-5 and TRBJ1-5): DARVTQTPRHKVTEMGQEVTMRCQPILGHNTVFWYRQTMMQGLELLAYFRNRAPLDDSGMPKDRFSAEMPDATLATLKIQPSEPRDSAVYFCASGFEYQPQHFGDGTRLSIL.

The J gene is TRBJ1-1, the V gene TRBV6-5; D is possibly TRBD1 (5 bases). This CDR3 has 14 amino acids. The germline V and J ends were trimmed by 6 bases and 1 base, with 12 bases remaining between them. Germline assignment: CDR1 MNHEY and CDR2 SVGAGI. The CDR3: CASRTGRENTEAFF. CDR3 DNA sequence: TGTGCCAGCAGAACCGGCAGGGAGAACACTGAAGCTTTCTTT.

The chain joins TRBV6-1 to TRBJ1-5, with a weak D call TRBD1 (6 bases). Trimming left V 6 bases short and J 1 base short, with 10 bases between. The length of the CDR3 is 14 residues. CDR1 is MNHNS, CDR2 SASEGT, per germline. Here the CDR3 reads CASRMTGSNQPQHF. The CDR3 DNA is TGTGCCAGCAGGATGACAGGCAGCAATCAGCCCCAGCATTTT.

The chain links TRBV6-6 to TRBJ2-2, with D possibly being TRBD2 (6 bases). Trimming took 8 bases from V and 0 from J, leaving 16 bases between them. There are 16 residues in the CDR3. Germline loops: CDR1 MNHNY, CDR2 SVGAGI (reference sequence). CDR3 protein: CASRLRLGANTGELFF. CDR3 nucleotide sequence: TGTGCCAGCCGATTGAGACTAGGGGCGAACACCGGGGAGCTGTTTTTT.

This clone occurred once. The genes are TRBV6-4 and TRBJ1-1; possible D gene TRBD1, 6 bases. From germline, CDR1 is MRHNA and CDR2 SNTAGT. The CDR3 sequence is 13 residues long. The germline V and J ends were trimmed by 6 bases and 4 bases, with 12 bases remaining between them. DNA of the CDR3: TGTGCCAGCAGGGCACAGGGCGGCACTGAAGCTTTCTTT. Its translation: CASRAQGGTEAFF.

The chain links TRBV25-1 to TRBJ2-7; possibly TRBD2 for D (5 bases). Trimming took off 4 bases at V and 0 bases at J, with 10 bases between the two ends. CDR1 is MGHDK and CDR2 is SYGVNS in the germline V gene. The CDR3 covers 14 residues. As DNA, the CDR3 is TGTGCCAGCAGTGTGGCGGGTGGCTCCTACGAGCAGTACTTC. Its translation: CASSVAGGSYEQYF.

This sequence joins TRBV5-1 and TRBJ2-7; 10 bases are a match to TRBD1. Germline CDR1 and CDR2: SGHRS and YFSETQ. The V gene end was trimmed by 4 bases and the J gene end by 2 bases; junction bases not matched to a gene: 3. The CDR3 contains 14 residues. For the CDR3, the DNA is TGCGCCAGCAGCCCCGGGACAGGGGCCTACGAGCAGTACTTC. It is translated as CASSPGTGAYEQYF.

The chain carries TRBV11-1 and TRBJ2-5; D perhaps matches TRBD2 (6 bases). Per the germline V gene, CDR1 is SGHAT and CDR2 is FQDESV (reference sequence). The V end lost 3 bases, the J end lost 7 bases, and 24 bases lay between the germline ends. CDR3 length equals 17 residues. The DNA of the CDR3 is TGTGCCAGCAGCTTGACGACTAGTGGGCCAGCGGTTAGGACCCAGTACTTC. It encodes CASSLTTSGPAVRTQYF. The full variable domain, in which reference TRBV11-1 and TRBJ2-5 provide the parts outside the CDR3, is EAEVAQSPRYKITEKSQAVAFWCDPISGHATLYWYRQILGQGPELLVQFQDESVVDDSQLPKDRFSAERLKGVDSTLKIQPAELGDSAMYLCASSLTTSGPAVRTQYFGPGTRLLVL.

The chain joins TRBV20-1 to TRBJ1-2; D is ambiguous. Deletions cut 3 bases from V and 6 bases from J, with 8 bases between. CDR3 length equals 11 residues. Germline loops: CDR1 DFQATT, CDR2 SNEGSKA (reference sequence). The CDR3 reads CSASPPNGYTF. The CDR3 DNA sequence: TGCAGTGCTAGTCCCCCCAATGGCTACACCTTC.

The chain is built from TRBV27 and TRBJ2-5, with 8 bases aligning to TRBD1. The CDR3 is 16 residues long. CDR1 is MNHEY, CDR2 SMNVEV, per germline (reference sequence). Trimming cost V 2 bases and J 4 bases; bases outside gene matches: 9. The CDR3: CASSLRQGSIGETQYF. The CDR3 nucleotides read TGTGCCAGCAGTTTAAGACAGGGGTCGATCGGAGAGACCCAGTACTTC.

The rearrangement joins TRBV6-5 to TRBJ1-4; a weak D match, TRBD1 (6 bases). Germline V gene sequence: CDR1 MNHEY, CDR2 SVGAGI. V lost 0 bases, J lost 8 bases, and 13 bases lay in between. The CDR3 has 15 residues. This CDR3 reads CASSYSGRGLEKLFF. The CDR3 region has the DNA TGTGCCAGCAGTTACTCGGGCAGGGGTTTGGAAAAACTGTTTTTT.

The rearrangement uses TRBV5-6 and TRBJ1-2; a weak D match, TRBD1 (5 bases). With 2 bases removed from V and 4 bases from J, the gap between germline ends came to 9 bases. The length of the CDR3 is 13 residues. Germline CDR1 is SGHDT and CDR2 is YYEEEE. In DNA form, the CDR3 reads TGTGCCAGCAGCTTTAACAGGTTCTATGGCTACACCTTC. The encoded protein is CASSFNRFYGYTF.